Described below is a single T cell receptor beta chain sequence and its context. TCRdb itself ran the PCR reads through MiXCR, one entry per CDR3 protein. The data contain more than 7,000 distinct CDR3 sequences, just over 65% of them singletons. The source of the sample is a study of tumor-infiltrating lymphocytes in oesophageal squamous cell carcinoma. Trimming left V 3 bases short and J 0 bases short, with 10 bases between. This CDR3 has 15 residues. Germline CDR1 reads MDHEN; CDR2 reads SYDVKM. The clonotype originates from a female donor with esophageal squamous cell carcinoma. The rearrangement links TRBV28 to TRBJ2-3; D is unclear. Sequencing was carried out using esophageal tumor tissue. Written as DNA, the CDR3 is TGTGCCAGCAGTTTCCTCTCGGCTAGCACAGATACGCAGTATTTT. It yields the protein CASSFLSASTDTQYF. The whole variable domain, remainder taken from reference TRBV28 and TRBJ2-3, is DVKVTQSSRYLVKRTGEKVFLECVQDMDHENMFWYRQDPGLGLRLIYFSYDVKMKEKGDIPEGYSVSREKKERFSLILESASTNQTSMYLCASSFLSASTDTQYFGPGTRLTVL.